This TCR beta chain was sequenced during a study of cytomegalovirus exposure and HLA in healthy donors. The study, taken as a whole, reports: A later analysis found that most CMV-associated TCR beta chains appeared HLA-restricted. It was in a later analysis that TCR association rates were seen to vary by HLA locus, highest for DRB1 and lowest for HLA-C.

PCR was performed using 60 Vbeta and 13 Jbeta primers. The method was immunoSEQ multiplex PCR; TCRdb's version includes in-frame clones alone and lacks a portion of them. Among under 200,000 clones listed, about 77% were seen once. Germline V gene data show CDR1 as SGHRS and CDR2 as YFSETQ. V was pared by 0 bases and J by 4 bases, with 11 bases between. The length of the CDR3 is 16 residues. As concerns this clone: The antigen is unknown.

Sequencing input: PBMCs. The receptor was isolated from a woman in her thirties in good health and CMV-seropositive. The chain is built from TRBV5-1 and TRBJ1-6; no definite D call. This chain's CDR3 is CASSLEGQDYNSPLHF. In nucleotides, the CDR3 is TGCGCCAGCAGCTTGGAAGGTCAGGATTATAATTCACCCCTCCACTTT.